The following is a T cell receptor beta chain sequence with its context. Its antigen remains unknown. This entry is derived from a study of T-cell memory formation after mild COVID-19. The overall study: For the most part, TCR clusters were specific to one donor.

Researchers used 5'RACE with constant-segment primers to make TCR alpha and TCR beta cDNA libraries that carry sample barcodes and UMIs. TCRdb analysed the 5' RACE reads with MiXCR anew, one entry per CDR3 protein. In the table there are under 200,000 distinct CDR3 sequences, around a third of which are singletons. The CDR3 spans 14 residues. Germline trimming cut 8 bases from V and 4 bases from J; bases unmatched to any gene: 9. Study-wide points: The appearance of some responding clones in pre-infection memory suggested that cross-reactive memory joined. Among contracting clones, CD4+ were mainly CM/EM and CD8+ enriched in EMRA.

The sequence derives from an adult woman who had mild COVID-19 (a few samples of this study predate the infection). Cell type and time point are not known. The chain employs TRBV12-3 or TRBV12-4 and TRBJ1-2; 8 bases are shared with TRBD1. The sample taken for sequencing was PBMCs or a T cell subset sorted from them (not recorded which). CDR3 bases: TGTGCCAGCGGACGGGACAGGACCCGCTATGGCTACACCTTC. Translation: CASGRDRTRYGYTF.